This T cell receptor (beta chain) emerged from a study of vaccination and CD4 T cells after COVID-19. Across the study: The stimulus for the cells was overlapping spike peptides derived from SARS-CoV-2, HCoV-NL63, HCoV-OC43 and HCoV-229E. The study's findings and limits: Within the convalescent patients, a median around 84% of the SARS-CoV-2-reactive clones were ones that appeared only post-vaccination.

For this clonotype: Its antigen remains unidentified.

Regarding treatment: roughly nine-day PBMC culture with coronavirus spike peptide pools or control peptides (ViraFEST assay). Negative selection enriched CD4+ T cells from cultures at around 9 days. The assay that was used to sequence DNA from cultured CD4+ T cells was the Oncomine TCR Beta short-read assay. Extraction of genomic DNA was performed on cultured CD4+ T cells. Each CDR3 protein is one row after TCRdb ran MiXCR on the PCR reads. The table has about 15,000 distinct CDR3 sequences, about 80% seen once. Trimming took 5 bases from V and 3 from J, leaving 6 bases between them. CDR3 length: 12 residues. The germline gives CDR1 SGHTA, CDR2 FQGNSA.

The source is a human donor who had recovered from COVID-19. The chain carries TRBV7-2 and TRBJ2-3; possibly TRBD1 for D (5 bases). Source material: CD4+ T cells from blood, cultured in vitro. DNA for the CDR3: TGTGCCAGCAGCAAGGGGACAGATACGCAGTATTTT. Encoded protein: CASSKGTDTQYF.